Listed below are T cell receptor beta chains from one sample, sequenced in a study of blood T cell repertoires in COVID-19. Produced via immunoSEQ multiplex PCR; TCRdb's table is partial and in-frame only. The sample has more than 250,000 clones, over 70% seen once. Specimen: peripheral blood. Every receptor here comes from a woman between 45 and 65 years old with acute or convalescent COVID-19. Both conserved end residues are part of each CDR3. The D gene is left open where the match is weak. Part of the rows lack a size; the others show once, few, many or a class for expanded clones.

>15|TRBD2|TRBV7-2|.|TRBJ2-3
CASSWTSGWSDTQYF
TGTGCCAGCAGCTGGACTAGCGGATGGTCAGATACGCAGTATTTT
>16|TRBD2|TRBV13|.|TRBJ2-1
CASSITSGGEYNEQFF
TGTGCCAGCAGCATTACTAGCGGGGGAGAGTACAATGAGCAGTTCTTC
>16|.|TRBV6-6|.|TRBJ2-3
CASSYSRMGGTDTQYF
TGTGCCAGCAGTTACTCGAGGATGGGAGGCACAGATACGCAGTATTTT
>15|TRBD1|TRBV19|.|TRBJ1-4
CASSIYRGTNEKLFF
TGTGCCAGTAGTATCTACAGGGGAACTAATGAAAAACTGTTTTTT
>11|TRBD2|TRBV10-3|.|TRBJ2-7
CATGTTYEQYF
TGTGCCACGGGGACTACCTACGAGCAGTACTTC
>15|.|TRBV6-2/TRBV6-3|.|TRBJ2-7
CASSWPDTISYEQYF
TGTGCCAGCAGTTGGCCGGACACTATCTCCTACGAGCAGTACTTC
>14|.|TRBV27|.|TRBJ1-4
CASWKRGTEEKLFF
TGTGCCAGCTGGAAACGGGGTACGGAGGAAAAACTGTTTTTT
>13|TRBD1|TRBV7-2|.|TRBJ1-5
CASSRDRDQPQHF
TGTGCCAGCAGCCGAGACAGGGATCAGCCCCAGCATTTT
>14|.|TRBV5-8|.|TRBJ1-4
CASSLEGLSEKLFF
TGTGCCAGCAGCTTGGAGGGGCTGAGTGAAAAACTGTTTTTT
>13|.|TRBV10-3|once|TRBJ1-1
CASIGAADTEAFF
TGTGCCTCGATTGGGGCGGCAGACACTGAAGCTTTCTTT
>14|.|TRBV6-1|few|TRBJ1-5
CASSEAGGNQPQHF
TGTGCCAGCAGTGAAGCCGGGGGCAATCAGCCCCAGCATTTT
>14|.|TRBV5-6|.|TRBJ2-1
CASSLVGGYNEQFF
TGTGCCAGCAGCCTGGTAGGGGGCTACAATGAGCAGTTCTTC
>14|.|TRBV11-2|few|TRBJ1-6
CASSLEQGRSPLHF
TGTGCCAGCAGCTTAGAACAGGGACGTTCACCCCTCCACTTT
>13|.|TRBV24-1|few|TRBJ2-1
CATSDLDWNEQFF
TGTGCCACCAGTGATTTAGACTGGAATGAGCAGTTCTTC
>13|TRBD2|TRBV20-1|.|TRBJ2-5
CSASGTSGATQYF
TGCAGTGCTAGTGGGACTAGCGGAGCGACCCAGTACTTC
>15|.|TRBV7-9|.|TRBJ1-4
CASSFIERYNEKLFF
TGTGCCAGCAGCTTTATCGAACGGTATAATGAAAAACTGTTTTTT
>14|.|TRBV18|.|TRBJ1-2
CASSPVGQQDGYTF
TGTGCCAGCTCGCCCGTCGGACAGCAAGATGGCTACACCTTC
>14|.|TRBV24-1|.|TRBJ2-3
CATTAPAGPDTQYF
TGTGCCACCACCGCCCCCGCAGGGCCAGATACGCAGTATTTT
>17|TRBD1|TRBV5-1|.|TRBJ1-4
CASSREGAGATNEKLFF
TGCGCCAGCAGCCGCGAGGGGGCTGGGGCAACTAATGAAAAACTGTTTTTT
>13|TRBD1|TRBV2|few|TRBJ1-2
CASSETGNYGYTF
TGTGCCAGCAGTGAGACAGGGAACTATGGCTACACCTTC
>14|TRBD1|TRBV27|.|TRBJ2-3
CATAQGASTDTQYF
TGTGCCACCGCCCAGGGGGCTAGCACAGATACGCAGTATTTT
>16|.|TRBV5-1|few|TRBJ1-2
CASSFGGRGAVDGYTF
TGCGCCAGCAGCTTCGGGGGACGGGGGGCCGTAGATGGCTACACCTTC
>14|.|TRBV10-1|.|TRBJ2-5
CASSLDRNQETQYF
TGCGCCAGCAGCTTAGACAGGAATCAAGAGACCCAGTACTTC
>15|.|TRBV30|.|TRBJ1-4
CAWSRRGGAGEKLFF
TGTGCCTGGAGTAGGAGAGGAGGCGCTGGGGAAAAACTGTTTTTT
>14|TRBD1|TRBV6-5|.|TRBJ2-5
CASSRNRGQETQYF
TGTGCCAGCAGTAGAAACAGGGGGCAGGAGACCCAGTACTTC
>15|.|TRBV27|.|TRBJ2-1
CASTKTGTLYNEQFF
TGTGCCAGCACTAAAACAGGAACTCTCTACAATGAGCAGTTCTTC
>15|.|TRBV5-1|.|TRBJ2-5
CASSLDGRYQETQYF
TGCGCCAGCAGCTTGGATGGCAGATACCAAGAGACCCAGTACTTC
>17|.|TRBV19|.|TRBJ2-4
CASSMNRGGMAKNIQYF
TGTGCCAGTAGTATGAACAGGGGAGGAATGGCCAAAAACATTCAGTACTTC
>14|TRBD1|TRBV6-5|.|TRBJ2-7
CASRKDRGPYEQYF
TGTGCCAGCAGAAAGGACAGGGGGCCTTACGAGCAGTACTTC
>14|.|TRBV6-5|.|TRBJ1-3
CASNSVHSGNTIYF
TGTGCCAGCAATTCCGTACACTCTGGAAACACCATATATTTT
>16|.|TRBV3-1/TRBV3-2|.|TRBJ2-6
CASSQDRGNGANVLTF
TGTGCCAGCAGCCAAGATCGGGGGAACGGGGCCAACGTCCTGACTTTC
>15|TRBD1|TRBV6-4|.|TRBJ2-7
CASSDDPDRGYEQYF
TGTGCCAGCAGTGACGACCCGGACAGGGGCTACGAGCAGTACTTC
>19|TRBD1|TRBV28|.|TRBJ1-2
CASSTPRDSWKSWGYGYTF
TGTGCCAGCAGTACCCCCCGGGACAGTTGGAAGTCTTGGGGCTATGGCTACACCTTC
>12|.|TRBV24-1|few|TRBJ2-5
CATSDSPEGQYF
TGTGCCACCAGTGATTCCCCAGAGGGCCAGTACTTC
>16|TRBD2|TRBV7-8|.|TRBJ2-5
CASSGLAKTSGETQYF
TGTGCCAGCAGTGGCTTGGCGAAGACTAGCGGGGAGACCCAGTACTTC